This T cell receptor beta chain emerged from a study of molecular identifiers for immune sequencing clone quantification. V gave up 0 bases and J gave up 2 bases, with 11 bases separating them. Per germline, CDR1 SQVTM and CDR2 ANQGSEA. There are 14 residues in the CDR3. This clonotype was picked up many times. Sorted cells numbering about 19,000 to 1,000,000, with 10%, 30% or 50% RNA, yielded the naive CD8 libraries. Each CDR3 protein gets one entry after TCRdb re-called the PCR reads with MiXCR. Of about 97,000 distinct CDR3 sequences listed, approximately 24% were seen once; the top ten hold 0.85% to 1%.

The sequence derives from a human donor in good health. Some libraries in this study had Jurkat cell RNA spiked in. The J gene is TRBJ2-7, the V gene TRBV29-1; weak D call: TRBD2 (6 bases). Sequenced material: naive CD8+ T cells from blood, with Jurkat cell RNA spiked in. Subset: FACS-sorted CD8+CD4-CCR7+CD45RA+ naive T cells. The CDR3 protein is CSVEDPGETYEQYF. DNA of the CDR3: TGCAGCGTTGAAGATCCGGGGGAGACCTACGAGCAGTACTTC.